What follows are 22 T cell receptor beta chains derived from one specimen sequenced in a study of cytomegalovirus exposure and HLA in healthy donors. The PCR contained 60 Vbeta and 13 Jbeta primers. Data came from immunoSEQ multiplex PCR; TCRdb stores just in-frame clones and leaves some out. Its table records tens of thousands of clones. Sequencing was carried out using PBMCs. The receptors derive from a man aged 45-65 years in good health and CMV-seronegative.

This sequence joins TRBV7-2 and TRBJ1-1; D might be TRBD1 (5 bases). The germline V and J ends were trimmed by 5 bases and 2 bases, with 18 bases remaining between them. The germline CDR1 and CDR2 sequences are SGHTA and FQGNSA. The CDR3 is made up of 16 amino acids. The DNA for the CDR3 is TGTGCCAGCAGCCTACAGGAAAGAATGAGTAACACTGAAGCTTTCTTT. Translating it yields CASSLQERMSNTEAFF.

The chain combines TRBV4-1 with TRBJ2-7; 8 positions agree with TRBD1. V gave up 4 bases and J gave up 3 bases; unmatched junction bases: 2. Looked up from germline, CDR1 is MGHRA and CDR2 is YSYEKL. The CDR3 loop spans 13 amino acids. The CDR3 DNA sequence: TGCGCCAGCAGCCCAGACAGGGGCTACGAGCAGTACTTC. The encoded protein is CASSPDRGYEQYF.

The CDR3 DNA is TGTGCCAGCAGCTTAGGAGGTGGGGCAGGGTTCATCTATGGCTACACCTTC. Its translation is CASSLGGGAGFIYGYTF. The chain links TRBV7-9 to TRBJ1-2; weak D call: TRBD1 (5 bases). The CDR3 covers 17 residues. The germline V and J ends were trimmed by 1 base and 4 bases, with 19 bases remaining between them. The germline V gene has CDR1 SEHNR and CDR2 FQNEAQ (reference sequence).

J is TRBJ2-6 and V is TRBV29-1, with 12 bases identical to TRBD1. The CDR3 contains 18 residues. The ends lost 0 bases at V and 3 bases at J; junction bases unmatched: 6. Germline loops: CDR1 SQVTM, CDR2 ANQGSEA. CDR3 coding DNA: TGCAGCGTTGAAGAGGGACAGGGGGCGCGGAATGGGGCCAACGTCCTGACTTTC. Translated, it gives CSVEEGQGARNGANVLTF.

The chain recombines TRBV19 with TRBJ2-1, with D perhaps matching TRBD2 (6 bases). Per the germline V gene, CDR1 is LNHDA and CDR2 is SQIVND (reference sequence). Deletions cut 7 bases from V and 3 bases from J, with 16 bases between. The CDR3 is made up of 15 amino acids. Here the CDR3 reads CASTSGRDFYNEQFF. The CDR3 DNA follows: TGTGCCAGTACTTCCGGCCGGGACTTCTACAATGAGCAGTTCTTC.

The chain uses TRBV28 and TRBJ1-5; D is possibly TRBD1 (5 bases). The germline CDR1 and CDR2 sequences are MDHEN and SYDVKM. The CDR3 consists of 12 residues. Trimming shortened V by 5 bases and J by 6 bases, and 8 bases separated the two germline ends. The CDR3 nucleotides read TGTGCCAGCAGTACACAGGTTCAGCCCCAGCATTTT. Its translation is CASSTQVQPQHF.

The chain uses TRBV5-1 and TRBJ1-5, with 7 bases lining up with TRBD1. With V trimmed by 0 bases and J by 7 bases, 1 base remained unmatched. CDR1 SGHRS and CDR2 YFSETQ come from the germline V gene. The CDR3 length is 13 residues. The CDR3 loop is CASSLEGGQPQHF. DNA of the CDR3: TGCGCCAGCAGCTTGGAAGGGGGCCAGCCCCAGCATTTT.

The rearrangement joins TRBV4-2 to TRBJ2-3; 10 bases align to TRBD2. The V segment lost 0 bases and the J segment 4 bases; nucleotides outside the gene matches: 10. Per the germline V gene, CDR1 is LGHNA and CDR2 is YNFKEQ. The CDR3 contains 18 residues. CDR3 amino acids: CASSQDWGAGGTADTQYF. CDR3 DNA sequence: TGTGCCAGCAGCCAAGATTGGGGAGCGGGGGGGACCGCAGATACGCAGTATTTT.

Comment on this clone: Other DNA sequences in the sample encode the same CDR3. CDR3: CASSAQGNTEAFF. The CDR3, as DNA: TGCGCCAGCAGTGCACAGGGGAACACTGAAGCTTTCTTT. The chain has TRBV10-1 and TRBJ1-1; tentatively, D is TRBD1 (6 bases). Germline CDR1 WNHNN, CDR2 SYGVQD (reference sequence). The V end was cut by 4 bases, the J end by 1 base, with 7 bases between. The CDR3 is made up of 13 amino acids.

The chain uses TRBV7-3 and TRBJ1-1; no clear D gene. Germline CDR1 reads SGHTA; CDR2 reads FQGTGA. V lost 5 bases and J lost 7, with 14 bases in between. The CDR3 is 13 residues long. CDR3 residues: CASSDLGVREAFF. CDR3 DNA: TGTGCCAGCAGCGACCTTGGAGTCCGTGAAGCTTTCTTT.

V usage is TRBV7-6 and J usage is TRBJ2-7; TRBD1 agrees at 8 bases. CDR1 and CDR2 from the germline V gene are SGHVS and FNYEAQ. The junction had 7 bases not matched to a gene; V was cut back by 1 base and J by 2 bases. The CDR3 loop spans 16 amino acids. The CDR3, as DNA: TGTGCCAGCAGCTTAGGACCGGGACAGGCAACCTACGAGCAGTACTTC. Its translation: CASSLGPGQATYEQYF.

The rearrangement uses TRBV28 and TRBJ2-5; a weak D match, TRBD1 (5 bases). V was clipped by 2 bases and J by 13 bases, with 14 bases between them. This CDR3 has 12 amino acids. From germline, CDR1 is MDHEN and CDR2 SYDVKM. The CDR3 coding sequence is TGTGCCAGCAGTTTACTGACAGAAGATCGGTACTTC. Protein sequence: CASSLLTEDRYF.

The CDR3 DNA follows: TGTGCCAGCAGCTTAGCTCGCGGAACTAGCACAGATACGCAGTATTTT. Translated, it gives CASSLARGTSTDTQYF. The chain is built from TRBV7-9 and TRBJ2-3; D is uncertain. Trimming took off 0 bases at V and 0 bases at J, with 10 bases between the two ends. Per the germline V gene, CDR1 is SEHNR and CDR2 is FQNEAQ (reference sequence). This CDR3 is built from 16 residues.

The chain employs TRBV13 and TRBJ2-2; 12 bases align to TRBD1. Trimming cost V 5 bases and J 2 bases; bases outside gene matches: 6. Germline V gene lookup returns CDR1 PRHDT and CDR2 FYEKMQ (reference sequence). The CDR3 has 17 residues. The CDR3 reads CASSITGTGGNTGELFF. The CDR3, as DNA: TGTGCCAGCAGCATAACCGGGACAGGGGGCAACACCGGGGAGCTGTTTTTT.

The chain joins TRBV28 to TRBJ2-7, with a weak D call TRBD1 (7 bases). Germline-derived CDR1 and CDR2 are MDHEN and SYDVKM. V gave up 5 bases and J gave up 11 bases, with 16 bases separating them. This CDR3 comprises 12 residues. The CDR3 DNA follows: TGTGCCAGCAGTACCCAGGGGGGCGTTAAGTACTTC. Translation: CASSTQGGVKYF.

The chain is built from TRBV9 and TRBJ2-5; TRBD2 matches 9 bases. V dropped 1 base and J dropped 0; count of bases not matched to a gene: 10. Germline lookup yields CDR1 SGDLS and CDR2 YYNGEE. The CDR3 is 18 amino acids. DNA of the CDR3: TGTGCCAGCAGCGTATGGGTTAGCGGGGGAGAGTACCAAGAGACCCAGTACTTC. This gives the protein CASSVWVSGGEYQETQYF. The full variable domain, rest sourced from reference TRBV9 and TRBJ2-5, is DSGVTQTPKHLITATGQRVTLRCSPRSGDLSVYWYQQSLDQGLQFLIQYYNGEERAKGNILERFSAQQFPDLHSELNLSSLELGDSALYFCASSVWVSGGEYQETQYFGPGTRLLVL.

V is TRBV11-2 and J is TRBJ2-5, with 8 bases aligning to TRBD2. CDR1 is SGHAT and CDR2 is FQNNGV in the germline V gene. V lost 5 bases, J lost 5 bases, and 16 bases stayed unmatched. This CDR3 is built from 17 residues. This CDR3 reads CASSLLGVPGGHETQYF. CDR3 in DNA: TGTGCCAGCAGCCTGCTAGGGGTACCGGGGGGGCATGAGACCCAGTACTTC.

This chain uses TRBV7-3 with TRBJ1-2; D gene unclear. V dropped 1 base and J dropped 1 base, with 10 bases sitting between them. Germline V gene lookup returns CDR1 SGHTA and CDR2 FQGTGA. This CDR3 spans 15 amino acids. CDR3 in DNA: TGTGCCAGCAGCTTAAATGGACTGGATAACTATGGCTACACCTTC. It translates to CASSLNGLDNYGYTF.

The J gene is TRBJ1-1, the V gene TRBV6-5; no clear D gene. The CDR3 length is 15 residues. The V end was cut by 4 bases, the J end by 0 bases, with 12 bases between. In germline, CDR1 is MNHEY, CDR2 SVGAGI. DNA for the CDR3: TGTGCCAGCAGTTCCCCTCGGCGGATGAACACTGAAGCTTTCTTT. Translated, it gives CASSSPRRMNTEAFF.

V gene TRBV11-2 combines with J gene TRBJ2-6; TRBD2 aligns across 13 bases. This CDR3 is built from 18 residues. Trimming took 4 bases from V and 0 from J; bases not matched to a gene: 3. Germline CDR1 is SGHAT and CDR2 is FQNNGV. CDR3 in DNA: TGTGCCAGCAGCTCGCGACTAGCGGGGGGCTCTGGGGCCAACGTCCTGACTTTC. It yields the protein CASSSRLAGGSGANVLTF.

The rearrangement links TRBV18 to TRBJ1-5, with 7 bases lining up with TRBD1. The ends lost 1 base at V and 6 bases at J; junction bases unmatched: 3. This CDR3 is 14 amino acids long. Germline V gene sequence: CDR1 KGHSH, CDR2 LQKENI. CDR3 nucleotide sequence: TGTGCCAGCTCACCACAGGGGGCCGGTCAGCCCCAGCATTTT. This codes for CASSPQGAGQPQHF.

V gene TRBV18 combines with J gene TRBJ1-4, with D possibly being TRBD1 (6 bases). Germline loops: CDR1 KGHSH, CDR2 LQKENI. The V end lost 2 bases, the J end lost 6 bases, and 10 bases lay between the germline ends. The CDR3 covers 14 residues. CDR3 sequence reads: CASSPAAGDEKLFF. In DNA form, the CDR3 reads TGTGCCAGCTCACCAGCGGCAGGGGATGAAAAACTGTTTTTT.